This T cell receptor beta chain was captured in a study of CD8 T cells in Susac syndrome (dated by TCRdb to about 2019). Describing the broader study: Repertoire sequencing was used to test whether CD8+ T cell activation and differentiation in Susac syndrome was antigen driven. The clonality of the CD8+ T cell repertoire was compared across 11 to 12 healthy donors, about 14 Susac syndrome patients and under 18 multiple sclerosis patients.

CDR1 is given as SGHDN and CDR2 as FVKESK, both from the germline V gene. Including cysteine and phenylalanine, the CDR3 has 15 amino acids. The read is trimmed to its CDR3 DNA, 45 bases read in frame from base 1. Trimming costs V 5 bases and J 4 bases, and their ends lie 16 bases apart. Notes on this clonotype: Which antigen it targets is not known. Base qualities are missing; no much larger clone stands one base away.

Overall results and qualifications from the work: The number of individuals in the TCR sequencing and HLA analysis was recognized as being relatively small.

RNA was extracted with the RNeasy kit and 0.5 to 1 ug was reverse transcribed using random hexamers. The immunoSEQ multiplex PCR assay, covering 54 Vbeta and 13 Jbeta segments, was used to amplify TCR beta CDR3 regions. PCR amplification bias was corrected by using a synthetic template baseline for primer optimization and computational correction. The paper's processing steps were these. Reads were annotated to V, D and J genes per IMGT and analyzed with immunoSEQ Analyzer, keeping only productive sequences. Clonality was calculated as one minus the Shannon entropy normalized by log2 of the number of productive unique sequences. For each patient and control, public and private clones were evaluated within the 100 most prevalent clones. Clones were defined as Susac-specific when absent from the healthy and MS cohorts, from about a thousand published viral clones and from other ImmuneACCESS disease sequences. The raw public reads went through TCRdb reprocessing: fastp at Q25, MiXCR clone calling, in-frame beta chains kept. When rows share a CDR3 protein, they turn into one entry using the most common DNA and genes. For this entry, the V and J calls and clone size follow TCRdb and not the study's own pipeline. Present in this sample are a few hundred thousand distinct CDR3 sequences, about 90% of which were seen just once. Less than 0.15% of the sample goes to the ten largest clones.

Peripheral blood CD8+ and CD4+ T cells from healthy donors, Susac syndrome patients and multiple sclerosis patients were profiled using high-throughput TCR beta sequencing. The multiple sclerosis controls were treatment-naive patients whose relapsing-remitting disease, either stable or active, fulfilled the revised McDonald criteria. CD8+ TEMRA cells were enriched by FACS, while bulk CD8+ and CD4+ T cells were purified by magnetic negative isolation. Blood was drawn into EDTA tubes, processed within 24 hours, and PBMCs were isolated by density gradient centrifugation. PBMCs intended for TCR sequencing were cryopreserved in liquid nitrogen and were subsequently thawed in a 37 degrees C water bath. The sorted or isolated CD4+, CD8+ and CD8+ TEMRA cells reached a purity of at least 90%.

The V and J genes are TRBV14 and TRBJ2-3, with TRBD2 perhaps the D gene, on 6 matching bases. The sequence was collected from a human donor with multiple sclerosis. Sequencing was performed on CD8+ T cells from PBMCs. CDR3 reads: CASSFHREMSDTQYF. The DNA sequence is given as TGTGCCAGCAGCTTCCACCGGGAGATGTCAGATACGCAGTATTTT.